The sequence of this T cell receptor beta chain was determined in a study of blood T cell repertoires in COVID-19. Under the authors' procedure: Reference gene primer amplification yielded estimated nucleated cell counts. The assay was immunoSEQ multiplex PCR, and TCRdb's table has in-frame clones only and misses some. That table gives V, J and clone size, and the DNA gave D and trimming. The top ten clones hold 3% to 4% of a sample with about 120,000 clones, 90% of them seen once. Germline lookup yields CDR1 SQVTM and CDR2 ANQGSEA. CDR3 length: 14 amino acids. Germline trimming cut 7 bases from V and 3 bases from J; bases unmatched to any gene: 6.

The sequence was collected from a man between 50 and 59 years old with active COVID-19. V is TRBV29-1 and J is TRBJ2-3; TRBD2 matches at 11 bases. The specimen sequenced was peripheral blood. CDR3 bases: TGCAGCGCCGGCACTAGCGGGAGAACAGATACGCAGTATTTT. As protein: CSAGTSGRTDTQYF.